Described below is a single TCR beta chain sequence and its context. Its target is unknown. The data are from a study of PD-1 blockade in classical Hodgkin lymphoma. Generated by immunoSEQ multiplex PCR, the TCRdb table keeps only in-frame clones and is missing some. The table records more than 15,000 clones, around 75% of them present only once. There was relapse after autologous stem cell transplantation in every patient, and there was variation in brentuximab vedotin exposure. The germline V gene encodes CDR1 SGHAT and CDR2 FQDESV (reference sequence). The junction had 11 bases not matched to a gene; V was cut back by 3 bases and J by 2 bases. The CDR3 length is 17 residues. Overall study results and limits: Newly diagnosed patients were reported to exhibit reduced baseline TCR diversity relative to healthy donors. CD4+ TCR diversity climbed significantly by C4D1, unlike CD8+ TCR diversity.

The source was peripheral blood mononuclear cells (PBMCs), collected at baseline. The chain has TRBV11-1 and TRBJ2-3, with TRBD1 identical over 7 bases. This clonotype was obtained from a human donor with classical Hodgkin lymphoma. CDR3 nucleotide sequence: TGTGCCAGCAGCTTCGGAGTCGACAGGGCCCCCACAGATACGCAGTATTTT. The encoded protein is CASSFGVDRAPTDTQYF.